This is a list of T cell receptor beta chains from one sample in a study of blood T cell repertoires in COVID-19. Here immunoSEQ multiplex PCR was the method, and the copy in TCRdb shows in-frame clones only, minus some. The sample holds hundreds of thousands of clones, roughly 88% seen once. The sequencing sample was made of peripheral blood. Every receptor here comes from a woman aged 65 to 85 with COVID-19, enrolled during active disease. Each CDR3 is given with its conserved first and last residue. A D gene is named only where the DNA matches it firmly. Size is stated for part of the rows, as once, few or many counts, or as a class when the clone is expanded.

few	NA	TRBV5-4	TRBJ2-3	TGTGCCAGCAGCCCTCTCCGGGGTAAGGATACGCAGTATTTT	CASSPLRGKDTQYF
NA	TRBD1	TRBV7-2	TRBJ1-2	TGTGCCAGCAGCCCACGGACAGGGGACGGCTACACCTTC	CASSPRTGDGYTF
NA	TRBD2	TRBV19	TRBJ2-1	TGTGCCAGTACCCCCAGCGGGAACTCCTACAATGAGCAGTTCTTC	CASTPSGNSYNEQFF
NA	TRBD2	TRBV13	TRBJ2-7	TGTGCCAGCAGCTCCACTAGCGGCAACTACGAGCAGTACTTC	CASSSTSGNYEQYF
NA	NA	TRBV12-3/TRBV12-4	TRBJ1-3	TGTGCCAGCAGTTCCCAGTGGGGAAACACCATATATTTT	CASSSQWGNTIYF
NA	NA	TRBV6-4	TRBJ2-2	TGTGCCAGCAGTGAAGTGGTAGCGGCCGGGGAGCTGTTTTTT	CASSEVVAAGELFF
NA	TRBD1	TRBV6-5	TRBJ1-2	TGTGCCAGCAGGACCGGACAGGGAGGCTACACCTTC	CASRTGQGGYTF
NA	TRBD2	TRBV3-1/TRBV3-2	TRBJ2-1	TGTGCCAGCAGCCGAACCACGACTAGCGGGATATACAATGAGCAGTTCTTC	CASSRTTTSGIYNEQFF
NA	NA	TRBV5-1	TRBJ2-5	TGCGCCAGCAGCTTGTTAACTACCTCCGCCCAAGAGACCCAGTACTTC	CASSLLTTSAQETQYF
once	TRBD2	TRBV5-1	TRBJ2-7	TGCGCCAGCAGCCCCGGGACTAGCGGGAACTACGAGCAGTACTTC	CASSPGTSGNYEQYF
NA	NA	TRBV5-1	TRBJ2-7	TGCGCCAGCTACTTTCAGGGCTCCTACGAGCAGTACTTC	CASYFQGSYEQYF
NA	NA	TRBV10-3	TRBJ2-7	TGTGCCATCAACGGAGGGGGCGACGAGCAGTACTTC	CAINGGGDEQYF
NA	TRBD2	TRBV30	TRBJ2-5	TGTGCCTGGAGTCCCCCATGGCGTAGCGGGGCCGAGACCCAGTACTTC	CAWSPPWRSGAETQYF
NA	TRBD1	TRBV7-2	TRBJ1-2	TGTGCCAGCAGTTCCACAGGGGTCCCCGGGGGAGGCTACACCTTC	CASSSTGVPGGGYTF
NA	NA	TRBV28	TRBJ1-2	TGTGCCAGCACCGCTCTCGGGGAAAGTCCTGGCTACACCTTC	CASTALGESPGYTF
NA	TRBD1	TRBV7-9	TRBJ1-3	TGTGCCAGCGGAACGGACAGGGCTGGAAACACCATATATTTT	CASGTDRAGNTIYF
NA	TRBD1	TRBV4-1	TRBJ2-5	TGCGCCAGCAGCCATACAGGGGTGAGAGAGACCCAGTACTTC	CASSHTGVRETQYF
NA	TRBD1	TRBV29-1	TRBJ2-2	TGCAGCGTGGAGGACAGGGGAAACACCGGGGAGCTGTTTTTT	CSVEDRGNTGELFF
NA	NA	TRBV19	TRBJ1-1	TGTGCCAGTAGTTCAACAGGGAGGGCGGCTGAAGCTTTCTTT	CASSSTGRAAEAFF
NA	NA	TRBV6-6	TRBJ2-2	TGTGCCAGCAGTCCGGGTGTAGGGCGGGGAAACACCGGGGAGCTGTTTTTT	CASSPGVGRGNTGELFF
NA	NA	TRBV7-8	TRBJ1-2	TGTGCCAGCAGCCCATACAGTGGTGGCTACACCTTC	CASSPYSGGYTF
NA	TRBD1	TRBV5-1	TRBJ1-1	TGCGCCAGCTCCCCCTACCGCCTAAGGACAGGAGAAGCGTCATTT	CASSPYRLRTGEASF
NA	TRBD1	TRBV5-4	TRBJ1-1	TGTGCCAGCAGTCTGACAGGGGGTGGGACTGAAGCTTTCTTT	CASSLTGGGTEAFF
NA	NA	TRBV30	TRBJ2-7	TGTGCCTATTCGGGCGGGCCTTACGAGCAGTACTTC	CAYSGGPYEQYF
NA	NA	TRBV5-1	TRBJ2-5	TGCGCCAGCAGCGCGGTTGCTCAGGGAGGCACAGAGACCCAGTACTTC	CASSAVAQGGTETQYF
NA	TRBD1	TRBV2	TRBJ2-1	TGTGCCAGTTCCGGGACAGGCACCTACAATGAGCAGTTCTTC	CASSGTGTYNEQFF
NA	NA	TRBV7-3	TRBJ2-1	TGTGCCAGCAGCCCCCGCTTCGGGGGAAATGACAATGAGCAGTTCTTC	CASSPRFGGNDNEQFF
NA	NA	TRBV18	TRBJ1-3	TGTGCCAGCTCACCACGCCAGGATGTTGGAAACACCATATATTTT	CASSPRQDVGNTIYF
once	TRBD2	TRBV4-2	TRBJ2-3	TGTGCCAGCAGCCAAGATAGGGACCCGGGACTAGCGGGAGTTGATACAGATACGCAGTATTTT	CASSQDRDPGLAGVDTDTQYF
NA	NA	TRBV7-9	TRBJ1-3	TGTGCCAGCAGCGTAATTAACTCTGGAAACACCATATATTTT	CASSVINSGNTIYF
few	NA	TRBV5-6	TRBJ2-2	TGTGCCAGCAGCTTGTTGGGCACTAACACCGGGGAGCTGTTTTTT	CASSLLGTNTGELFF
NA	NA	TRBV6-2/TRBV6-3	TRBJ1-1	TGTGCCAGCGGCCGGGGAGGTGAAGCTTTCTTT	CASGRGGEAFF
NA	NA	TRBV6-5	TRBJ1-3	TGTGCCAGCAGCGCCCTTTCGGGATCTGGAAACACCATATATTTT	CASSALSGSGNTIYF
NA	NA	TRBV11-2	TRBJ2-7	TGTGCCAGCAGCTTAGACCAGGGCAGGGGTGTCGAGCAGTACTTC	CASSLDQGRGVEQYF
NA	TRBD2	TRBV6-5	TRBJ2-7	TGTGCCAGCAGTTACAAGATCGGGGGGTACGAGCAGTACTTC	CASSYKIGGYEQYF
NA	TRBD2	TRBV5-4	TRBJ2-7	TGTGCCAGCAGCCCGGGGACTAGCGGACGTGGGTACGAGCAGTACTTC	CASSPGTSGRGYEQYF
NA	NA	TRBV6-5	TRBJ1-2	TGTGCCAGCAGTTACGGGGGGGGCTACACCTTC	CASSYGGGYTF
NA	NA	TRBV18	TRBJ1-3	TGTGCCAGCTCACCGATAGACGGGGGGCTTGAAGCTGGAAACACCATATATTTT	CASSPIDGGLEAGNTIYF
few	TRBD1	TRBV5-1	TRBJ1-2	TGCGCCAGCAGCCCCTCGGGACAGGGGATCGGCTACACCTTC	CASSPSGQGIGYTF
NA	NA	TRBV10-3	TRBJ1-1	TGTGCCATCAGTGAGTCGAGAGGGTTGAACACTGAAGCTTTCTTT	CAISESRGLNTEAFF
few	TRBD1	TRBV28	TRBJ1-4	TGTGCCAGCCGGACAGGGGGCGCATCATCTAATGAAAAACTGTTTTTT	CASRTGGASSNEKLFF
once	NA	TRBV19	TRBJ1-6	TGTGCCAGTAGTATGGCAGTGCCAAGCTCCTATAATTCACCCCTCCACTTT	CASSMAVPSSYNSPLHF
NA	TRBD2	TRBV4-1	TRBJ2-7	TGCGCCAGCAGCCAAGTCCAAGCGGGAGACTACGAGCAGTACTTC	CASSQVQAGDYEQYF
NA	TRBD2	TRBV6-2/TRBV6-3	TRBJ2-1	TGTGCCAGCAGTTACTACGGACTAGCGGGAGATCACAATGAGCAGTTCTTC	CASSYYGLAGDHNEQFF
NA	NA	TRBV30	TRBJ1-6	TGTGCCTGGAGTGTACGGAGAAGTTATAATTCACCCCTCCACTTT	CAWSVRRSYNSPLHF
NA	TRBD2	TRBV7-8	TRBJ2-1	TGTGCCAGCAGCACGTCAGCGGGAGTCTCGAATGAGCAGTTCTTC	CASSTSAGVSNEQFF
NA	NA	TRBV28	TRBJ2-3	TGTGCCAGCAGTTCCCCGGGGTCAGGCACAGATACGCAGTATTTT	CASSSPGSGTDTQYF
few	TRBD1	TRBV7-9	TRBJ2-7	TGTGCCAGCAGCTCGACAGGGGACGAGCAGTACTTC	CASSSTGDEQYF
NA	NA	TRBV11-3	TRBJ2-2	TGTGCCAGCAGTCCAGCACTTACAGACACCGGGGAGCTGTTTTTT	CASSPALTDTGELFF
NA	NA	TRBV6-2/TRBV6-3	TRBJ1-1	TGTGCCAGCAGCCAACGAAGGGACAAGACTGAAGCTTTCTTT	CASSQRRDKTEAFF
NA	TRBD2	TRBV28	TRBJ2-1	TGTGCCGCCGCGGGAGGTGTCAATGAGCAGTTCTTC	CAAAGGVNEQFF
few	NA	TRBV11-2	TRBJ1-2	TGTGCCAGCAGCTTAGACGCAGGGTCTACATATGGCTACACCTTC	CASSLDAGSTYGYTF
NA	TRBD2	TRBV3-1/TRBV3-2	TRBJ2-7	TGTGCCAGCACAATAGCGGGGGCCCCCCCCTACGAGCAGTACTTC	CASTIAGAPPYEQYF